This T cell receptor beta chain was profiled in a study of T cell changes during pregnancy in multiple sclerosis. Here immunoSEQ multiplex PCR was the method, and the copy in TCRdb shows in-frame clones only, minus some. The data hold 70,000 to 95,000 clones, with about nine tenths observed a single time. Sample: peripheral blood, taken before pregnancy. This TCR was recovered from a female donor with multiple sclerosis, enrolled in a pregnancy study.

The CDR3 bases are TGTGCCAGCAGCCTTGAGGGATTGTCCACAGATACGCAGTATTTT. It translates to CASSLEGLSTDTQYF. V usage is TRBV7-9 and J usage is TRBJ2-3; a weak D match, TRBD2 (5 bases). Germline loops: CDR1 SEHNR, CDR2 FQNEAQ (reference sequence). The V gene lost 5 bases and the J gene lost 2 bases, with 14 bases spanning the gap. CDR3 size: 15 residues.